This T cell receptor beta chain was captured in a study of blood T cell repertoires in COVID-19. Overall study: Acute and convalescent COVID-19 specimens originated in the United States, Italy and Spain. T cells, B-cell-depleted T cells, or PBMCs provided the cDNA or gDNA that served as material.

The CDR3 is 11 amino acids. V gave up 8 bases and J gave up 16 bases; unmatched junction bases: 8. Germline CDR1 is MDHEN and CDR2 is SYDVKM. Profiling relied on immunoSEQ multiplex PCR, and the TCRdb table lists in-frame clones only, not all of them. The sample lists tens of thousands of clones; about 70% were seen once. The rearrangement uses TRBV28 and TRBJ1-6, with TRBD1 matching over 7 bases. This clonotype was obtained from a woman between 65 and 79 years old with acute or convalescent COVID-19. The sample taken for sequencing was peripheral blood. CDR3 DNA sequence: TGTGCCAGCGGGCAAAGGACAGGTCTCCACTTT. This gives the protein CASGQRTGLHF.